These T cell receptor beta chains were read from a single sample in a study of patients and donors after allogeneic stem cell transplantation. TCRdb recomputed calls from the RT-PCR reads with MiXCR, one row per CDR3 protein. The repertoire holds around 25,000 distinct CDR3 sequences, around 40% seen once, with around 72% in the top ten. Sample: blood, either unsorted or a sorted T cell fraction (not recorded which). These receptors all stem from a human donor who was either an allogeneic HSCT recipient or a stem cell or donor lymphocyte infusion donor (not recorded which). It is not recorded whose cells these are; they may come from a transplant donor. CDR3s include the opening cysteine and the closing phenylalanine or tryptophan. The D gene is left open where the match is weak. Clone sizes are given selectively: once, few, many, or a class where the clone is expanded.

clone size	V gene	J gene	D gene	CDR3 DNA	CDR3 protein
.	TRBV3-1	TRBJ2-2	.	TGTGCCAGCAGGCGATTGGGCCCGACGAACGGGGAGCTGTTTTTT	CASRRLGPTNGELFF
few	TRBV21-1	TRBJ2-7	.	TGTGCCAGCACGGCAGGGCGAGACTACGAGCAGTACTTC	CASTAGRDYEQYF
.	TRBV7-9	TRBJ1-1	TRBD1	TGTGCCAGCAGCTCGTACAGGGGTCGGACTGAAGCTTTCTTT	CASSSYRGRTEAFF
.	TRBV29-1	TRBJ1-1	.	TGCAGCGCCAATAGTGTGAACACTGAAGCTTTCTTT	CSANSVNTEAFF
.	TRBV20-1	TRBJ1-4	TRBD1	TGCAGTGCTAGAGATAACAGGGGAAATGAAAAACTGTTTTTT	CSARDNRGNEKLFF
few	TRBV5-1	TRBJ2-2	TRBD2	TGCGCCAGCAGCTTGGACAGCGGGGACACCGGGGAGCTGTTTTTT	CASSLDSGDTGELFF
.	TRBV7-8	TRBJ1-6	.	TGTGCCAGCACTCAAAGAGCCTGGGGGCAGAATTCACCCCTCCACTTT	CASTQRAWGQNSPLHF
few	TRBV20-1	TRBJ2-2	.	TGCAGTGCTAGGCCCCCTGGGCTAGCCTACACCGGGGAGCTGTTTTTT	CSARPPGLAYTGELFF
.	TRBV4-2	TRBJ1-6	.	TGTGCCAGCAGCCATCGAGTCACGGTCGGACCGGCTAATTCACCCCTCCACTTT	CASSHRVTVGPANSPLHF
.	TRBV6-5	TRBJ1-6	.	TGTGCCAGCAGTTACTCACAGGTTCTGTATAATTCACCCCTCCACTTT	CASSYSQVLYNSPLHF
few	TRBV2	TRBJ1-6	.	TGTGCCAGCAGTGATAGAGATATAGGGCTCAGTTCACCCCTCCACTTT	CASSDRDIGLSSPLHF
.	TRBV6-5	TRBJ2-5	.	TGTGCCAGCAGCACCGGACCGGCTGAGTACTTC	CASSTGPAEYF
.	TRBV11-2	TRBJ1-1	.	TGTGCCAGCAGCTTAGAACGGCGGCTCAACACTGAAGCTTTCTTT	CASSLERRLNTEAFF
.	TRBV5-1	TRBJ2-5	TRBD1	TGCGCCGTCGGGACAGGGGCCGGACGAGAGACCCAGTACTTC	CAVGTGAGRETQYF
.	TRBV20-1	TRBJ2-6	TRBD1	TGCAGTGTCTCTCCTTCGGGACAGGCCCTTTCTGGGGCCAACGTCCTGACTTTC	CSVSPSGQALSGANVLTF
once	TRBV20-1	TRBJ2-1	TRBD1	TGCAGTGCTAGAGAACGGACAGGCCTGGGATTGTTCTTC	CSARERTGLGLFF
few	TRBV15	TRBJ1-5	TRBD1	TGTGCCACCAGCAAAGCAGGGGGCGGGTTGCCCCAGCATTTT	CATSKAGGGLPQHF
.	TRBV5-5	TRBJ2-2	TRBD1	TGTGCCAGCAGCTTAGGCACAGGGGCCGGGGAGCTGTTTTTT	CASSLGTGAGELFF
.	TRBV5-1	TRBJ1-4	.	TGCGCCAGCAGCTGGTCAGGCTCTAATGAAAAACTGTTTTTT	CASSWSGSNEKLFF
.	TRBV9	TRBJ2-3	.	TGTGCCAGCAGCCGAAATAGTGGGACTAGCACAGATACGCAGTATTTT	CASSRNSGTSTDTQYF
once	TRBV4-1	TRBJ2-1	.	TGCGCCAGCAGCCGGGCGGGAATAAACAGCGGCTCGTACAATGAGCAGTTCTTC	CASSRAGINSGSYNEQFF
.	TRBV9	TRBJ2-7	.	TGTGCCAGCAGCGATAGCGGAACTTGGGGGGACGAGCAGTACTTC	CASSDSGTWGDEQYF
few	TRBV10-3	TRBJ2-5	TRBD2	TGTGCCATCAGTCGTAGCGGGAGCGAAGGGACCCAGTACTTC	CAISRSGSEGTQYF
.	TRBV12-3/TRBV12-4	TRBJ2-1	TRBD2	TGTGCCAGCAGTTTAGAGACTAGCGGACACAATGAGCAGTTCTTC	CASSLETSGHNEQFF
.	TRBV12-5	TRBJ1-2	.	TGTGCTAGTGCCGGGGGCAGGGGAGCATATGGCTACACCTTC	CASAGGRGAYGYTF
.	TRBV28	TRBJ2-1	.	TGTGCCAGCAGTAGAAGAAGTTGGAATGAGCAGTTCTTC	CASSRRSWNEQFF
.	TRBV7-9	TRBJ2-5	.	TGTGCCAGCAGCTTAGCTATCAGACGAGATTACCAAGAGACCCAGTACTTC	CASSLAIRRDYQETQYF
.	TRBV7-6	TRBJ2-3	TRBD1	TGTGCCAGCACCAGGTGGGCGACAGGGGTTGATACGCAGTATTTT	CASTRWATGVDTQYF
once	TRBV6-5	TRBJ2-7	.	TGTGCCAGCAGTTACTCGCCCGACAGCTACGAGCAGTACTTC	CASSYSPDSYEQYF
.	TRBV11-2	TRBJ2-5	.	TGTGCCAGCAGCGACCAAGAGACCCAGTACTTC	CASSDQETQYF
.	TRBV18	TRBJ1-6	TRBD1	TGTGCCAGCTCACCCGGGACAGTTAATTCACCCCTCCACTTT	CASSPGTVNSPLHF
.	TRBV7-9	TRBJ1-5	TRBD1	TGTGCCAGCAGCTCAAACAGGGGGCAGCCCCAGCATTTT	CASSSNRGQPQHF
few	TRBV7-9	TRBJ2-1	.	TGTGCCAGCAGCTTAGTGGGCCCTGGCTATGAGCAGTTCTTC	CASSLVGPGYEQFF
few	TRBV4-1	TRBJ2-4	.	TGCGCCAGCAGCCAAGGGCAAAATTCGGGACGGATCATAGCCAAAAACATTCAGTACTTC	CASSQGQNSGRIIAKNIQYF
.	TRBV7-2	TRBJ1-2	.	TGTGCCAGCAGCTTAGTACAGGGCACTACGGGCTACACCTTC	CASSLVQGTTGYTF
.	TRBV20-1	TRBJ1-5	TRBD1	TGCAGTGCTGCCGGGACAGGGGGCAATCAGCCCCAGCATTTT	CSAAGTGGNQPQHF
.	TRBV18	TRBJ1-1	.	TGTGCCAGCTCACGCCCCCGACAGGCTCGGGAGAACACTGAAGCTTTCTTT	CASSRPRQARENTEAFF
.	TRBV5-1	TRBJ2-2	TRBD1	TGCGCCAGGACAGGGGTTGGTACCGGGGAGCTGTTTTTT	CARTGVGTGELFF